The clone carrying this T cell receptor beta chain was counted ten times or more. The antigen is undetermined. CDR3 length equals 14 residues. Germline trimming cut 4 bases from V and 6 bases from J; bases unmatched to any gene: 8. CDR1 SNHLY and CDR2 FYNNEI come from the germline V gene. This record comes from a study of T cells after posttransplantation cyclophosphamide. Broader study findings: After PTCy, TRB diversity resembled that of CNI/methotrexate controls.

Clones were read by immunoSEQ multiplex PCR, and TCRdb kept only the in-frame ones, dropping some. Singletons are absent from the sample, which has 25,000 to 30,000 clones. On the day of bone marrow donation, the related graft donor provided peripheral blood. The V and J genes are TRBV2 and TRBJ1-2; 7 bases align to TRBD1. The sample comprised PBMCs. This TCR derives from a man between 45 and 60 years old in good health, CMV-negative, and a related stem cell transplant donor. CDR3 coding DNA: TGTGCCAGCAGTGTTTCCCGACAGGGTCATGGCTACACCTTC. Its protein product is CASSVSRQGHGYTF.